This T cell receptor (beta chain) was recovered during a study of identical twins. Study findings and constraints: A cross-sectional statistical analysis, not follow-up of the same donors, supported the conclusions.

CDR1 is MNHEY and CDR2 is SVGAGI in the germline V gene. The CDR3 consists of 15 residues. Trimming took 0 bases from V and 3 from J, leaving 12 bases between them. As to this clonotype: Its cognate antigen is unknown.

MiXCR, applied by TCRdb to the 5' RACE reads, yields one record per CDR3 protein. The sample contains about 720,000 distinct CDR3 sequences, approximately 9% of which appear only once. This same sample was also taken into another study, of yellow fever vaccine responses in identical twins.

The material sequenced was PBMCs. This TCR was sampled from a woman younger than 35 in good health. This sequence joins TRBV6-5 and TRBJ2-7; perhaps TRBD1 as D (6 bases). The CDR3 protein is CASSYSTAGDYEQYF. The CDR3, as DNA: TGTGCCAGCAGTTACTCGACGGCAGGGGACTACGAGCAGTACTTC.